These T cell receptor beta chains were read from a single sample in a study of T cells in localized non-small cell lung cancer. Repertoires were generated with immunoSEQ multiplex PCR, while TCRdb's copy carries only in-frame clones and drops some. Among some 22,000 clones listed, approximately 86% were seen once. The sample was PBMCs, taken before any cancer treatment. The receptor source for this set is a man between 40 and 69 years old with stage II squamous cell lung carcinoma. Both conserved end residues are part of each CDR3. Fields, in order: D gene, V gene, J gene, clone size, CDR3 protein, CDR3 DNA. A D gene is named only where the DNA matches it firmly. Not every row has a clone size; where given, it reads once, few, many or a size class.

d_gene: NA; v_gene: TRBV7-9; j_gene: TRBJ1-3; abundance: NA; CDR3aa: CASSSGAGNTIYF; CDR3nt: TGTGCCAGCAGCTCAGGGGCTGGAAACACCATATATTTT
d_gene: TRBD1; v_gene: TRBV18; j_gene: TRBJ2-5; abundance: NA; CDR3aa: CASSSTGGLETQYF; CDR3nt: TGTGCCAGCTCGTCCACAGGGGGCCTAGAGACCCAGTACTTC
d_gene: NA; v_gene: TRBV5-8; j_gene: TRBJ1-4; abundance: NA; CDR3aa: CASSFGTANEKLFF; CDR3nt: TGTGCCAGCAGCTTTGGGACTGCAAATGAAAAACTGTTTTTT
d_gene: NA; v_gene: TRBV6-1; j_gene: TRBJ1-1; abundance: NA; CDR3aa: CASSEGLNTEAFF; CDR3nt: TGTGCCAGCAGTGAAGGATTGAACACTGAAGCTTTCTTT
d_gene: NA; v_gene: TRBV19; j_gene: TRBJ1-3; abundance: once; CDR3aa: CASIASSGAAGNTIYF; CDR3nt: TGTGCCAGTATAGCTTCATCAGGGGCAGCTGGAAACACCATATATTTT
d_gene: NA; v_gene: TRBV5-6; j_gene: TRBJ2-3; abundance: NA; CDR3aa: CASSLDRETQYF; CDR3nt: TGTGCCAGCAGCTTGGACAGGGAGACGCAGTATTTT
d_gene: TRBD1; v_gene: TRBV4-3; j_gene: TRBJ1-4; abundance: NA; CDR3aa: CASSQGTGGGEKLFF; CDR3nt: TGCGCCAGCAGCCAAGGGACAGGGGGAGGGGAAAAACTGTTTTTT
d_gene: TRBD2; v_gene: TRBV6-5; j_gene: TRBJ2-3; abundance: NA; CDR3aa: CASSRTSGRTDTQYF; CDR3nt: TGTGCCAGCAGTCGGACTAGCGGGAGGACAGATACGCAGTATTTT
d_gene: TRBD1; v_gene: TRBV6-5; j_gene: TRBJ1-2; abundance: once; CDR3aa: CASSYGTENYGYTF; CDR3nt: TGTGCCAGCAGTTACGGGACAGAGAACTATGGCTACACCTTC
d_gene: TRBD2; v_gene: TRBV28; j_gene: TRBJ2-5; abundance: NA; CDR3aa: CASSLPLTGGQYF; CDR3nt: TGTGCCAGCAGTTTGCCTCTAACGGGAGGCCAGTACTTC
d_gene: TRBD2; v_gene: TRBV28; j_gene: TRBJ2-7; abundance: few; CDR3aa: CASSLAGATYEQYF; CDR3nt: TGTGCCAGCAGTTTAGCGGGAGCCACCTACGAGCAGTACTTC
d_gene: NA; v_gene: TRBV14; j_gene: TRBJ2-1; abundance: NA; CDR3aa: CASSQVRRRDSYNEQFF; CDR3nt: TGTGCCAGCAGCCAAGTACGGCGGCGGGACTCCTACAATGAGCAGTTCTTC
d_gene: NA; v_gene: TRBV5-1; j_gene: TRBJ1-4; abundance: NA; CDR3aa: CASSPRATNEKLFF; CDR3nt: TGCGCCAGCAGCCCCAGAGCAACTAATGAAAAACTGTTTTTT
d_gene: NA; v_gene: TRBV5-1; j_gene: TRBJ1-1; abundance: NA; CDR3aa: CASSLVSLNTEAFF; CDR3nt: TGCGCCAGCAGCTTGGTCAGTTTGAACACTGAAGCTTTCTTT
d_gene: TRBD1; v_gene: TRBV6-1; j_gene: TRBJ2-7; abundance: NA; CDR3aa: CASSFRTGSEQYF; CDR3nt: TGTGCCAGCAGCTTTAGGACAGGTTCCGAGCAGTACTTC
d_gene: NA; v_gene: TRBV7-2; j_gene: TRBJ2-1; abundance: NA; CDR3aa: CASSLAQGSLNEQFF; CDR3nt: TGTGCCAGCAGCTTAGCGCAGGGCAGTCTTAATGAGCAGTTCTTC
d_gene: TRBD2; v_gene: TRBV2; j_gene: TRBJ2-1; abundance: NA; CDR3aa: CASAGLAGDYNEQFF; CDR3nt: TGTGCCAGCGCGGGACTAGCGGGAGACTACAATGAGCAGTTCTTC
d_gene: NA; v_gene: TRBV7-2; j_gene: TRBJ2-7; abundance: NA; CDR3aa: CASSLYLEQYF; CDR3nt: TGTGCCAGCAGCTTATACCTGGAGCAGTACTTC
d_gene: NA; v_gene: TRBV2; j_gene: TRBJ1-5; abundance: few; CDR3aa: CASNPGRNQPQHF; CDR3nt: TGTGCCAGCAACCCTGGTCGCAATCAGCCCCAGCATTTT
d_gene: NA; v_gene: TRBV4-2; j_gene: TRBJ2-1; abundance: once; CDR3aa: CASSLADTSSYNEQFF; CDR3nt: TGTGCCAGCAGCTTAGCGGACACAAGCTCCTACAATGAGCAGTTCTTC
d_gene: TRBD2; v_gene: TRBV30; j_gene: TRBJ2-1; abundance: once; CDR3aa: CAWSGLAGGYNEQFF; CDR3nt: TGTGCCTGGAGTGGACTAGCGGGGGGGTACAATGAGCAGTTCTTC
d_gene: TRBD1; v_gene: TRBV13; j_gene: TRBJ1-3; abundance: NA; CDR3aa: CASSLVGQGAGNTIYF; CDR3nt: TGTGCCAGCAGCTTAGTGGGACAGGGGGCTGGAAACACCATATATTTT
d_gene: NA; v_gene: TRBV5-1; j_gene: TRBJ2-3; abundance: NA; CDR3aa: CASSLYMGTDTQYF; CDR3nt: TGCGCCAGCAGCTTGTATATGGGCACAGATACGCAGTATTTT
d_gene: NA; v_gene: TRBV9; j_gene: TRBJ1-2; abundance: medium-sized; CDR3aa: CASSREDRSAHYGYTF; CDR3nt: TGTGCCAGCAGCAGAGAAGACAGGTCGGCCCACTATGGCTACACCTTC
d_gene: TRBD1; v_gene: TRBV6-1; j_gene: TRBJ1-5; abundance: NA; CDR3aa: CASSEVAGGNQPQHF; CDR3nt: TGTGCCAGCAGTGAAGTGGCAGGGGGAAATCAGCCCCAGCATTTT
d_gene: NA; v_gene: TRBV5-5; j_gene: TRBJ1-1; abundance: NA; CDR3aa: CASSSEVFAEAFF; CDR3nt: TGTGCCAGCAGCTCGGAGGTCTTTGCTGAAGCTTTCTTT
d_gene: NA; v_gene: TRBV27; j_gene: TRBJ2-1; abundance: NA; CDR3aa: CASSLFLGTHNEQFF; CDR3nt: TGTGCCAGCAGTTTGTTTCTAGGGACCCACAATGAGCAGTTCTTC
d_gene: NA; v_gene: TRBV7-3; j_gene: TRBJ1-1; abundance: NA; CDR3aa: CASSLKGPTYTEAFF; CDR3nt: TGTGCCAGCAGCTTAAAAGGGCCTACTTACACTGAAGCTTTCTTT
d_gene: NA; v_gene: TRBV7-2; j_gene: TRBJ2-2; abundance: NA; CDR3aa: CASRVTGKTNTGELFF; CDR3nt: TGTGCCAGCAGGGTAACCGGGAAAACGAACACCGGGGAGCTGTTTTTT
d_gene: NA; v_gene: TRBV5-5; j_gene: TRBJ1-5; abundance: NA; CDR3aa: CASSFDSNQPQHF; CDR3nt: TGTGCCAGCAGCTTTGATAGCAATCAGCCCCAGCATTTT